Each of the 30 T cell receptor beta chains below was sequenced from the same sample in a study of blood T cell repertoires in COVID-19. The protocol was immunoSEQ multiplex PCR, while the TCRdb copy is restricted to in-frame clones and leaves out a portion. The table has more than 65,000 clones, about 76% seen once. The specimen was peripheral blood. The origin of the receptors is a woman older than 75 with active or convalescent COVID-19.

V usage is TRBV9 and J usage is TRBJ2-5; 7 bases align to TRBD2. J was trimmed by 9 bases and V by 4 bases; bases with no gene match: 27. Germline values: CDR1 SGDLS, CDR2 YYNGEE. The CDR3 spans 19 residues. The CDR3 spells CASSPYVDHGRESREAQYF. CDR3 coding DNA: TGTGCCAGCAGCCCGTATGTCGACCATGGACGGGAGAGTCGGGAGGCCCAGTACTTC.

The chain employs TRBV3-1 (or the pseudogene TRBV3-2) and TRBJ2-1, with 9 nucleotides matching TRBD1. The CDR3 totals 16 residues. Germline CDR1 is LGHDT and CDR2 is YNNKEL (reference sequence). V dropped 1 base and J dropped 7; count of bases not matched to a gene: 8. The CDR3: CASSQALGDRENEQFF. Here the CDR3 DNA reads TGTGCCAGCAGCCAAGCTTTAGGGGACAGGGAAAATGAGCAGTTCTTC.

The V call is TRBV23-1, the J call TRBJ1-4; 7 positions agree with TRBD1. TRBV23-1 qualifies as an ORF whose function is uncertain. This CDR3 contains 19 residues. Trimming cost V 8 bases and J 0 bases; bases outside gene matches: 18. The CDR3 DNA sequence: TGCGCCAGCGAAACCGAGGGTCAGGGGGAAATTGCAACTAATGAAAAACTGTTTTTT. Amino acids: CASETEGQGEIATNEKLFF.

The CDR3 protein is CASSPHRQSAYEQYF. The DNA of the CDR3 is TGTGCCAGCAGCCCACACCGACAGTCGGCCTACGAGCAGTACTTC. V and J are TRBV7-2 and TRBJ2-7; possibly TRBD1 for D (5 bases). Trimming pared 5 bases from V and 2 bases from J, leaving 16 bases between. The CDR3 totals 15 residues. Looked up from germline, CDR1 is SGHTA and CDR2 is FQGNSA.

This clone appeared a single time. The rearrangement uses TRBV30 and TRBJ1-5, with D tentatively TRBD1 (5 bases). The CDR3 totals 18 residues. V gave up 2 bases and J gave up 0 bases, with 20 bases separating them. Germline CDR1 reads GTSNPN; CDR2 reads SVGIG (reference sequence). The CDR3 coding sequence is TGTGCCTGGAGTACTGCCTGGACAACGTCTTATAGCAATCAGCCCCAGCATTTT. Its protein product is CAWSTAWTTSYSNQPQHF.

The V and J genes are TRBV5-1 and TRBJ2-7, with D possibly matching TRBD2 (6 bases). Trimming stripped 5 bases from V and 12 bases from J, with 12 bases between. The CDR3 has 10 residues. From germline, CDR1 is SGHRS and CDR2 YFSETQ. CDR3 amino acids: CASRGGRGYF. The DNA of the CDR3 is TGCGCCAGCAGGGGGGGACGCGGGTACTTC.

V usage is TRBV19 and J usage is TRBJ1-5; TRBD1 might be the D (5 bases). The V and J ends lost 6 bases and 10 bases respectively, with 16 bases between them. This CDR3 contains 13 residues. Per germline, CDR1 LNHDA and CDR2 SQIVND (reference sequence). CDR3: CASREEGLRPQHF. CDR3 nucleotides: TGTGCCAGTAGGGAGGAGGGACTGAGACCCCAGCATTTT.

V and J are TRBV5-4 and TRBJ2-1; 10 bases are shared with TRBD2. V lost 0 bases, J lost 10 bases, and 10 bases stayed unmatched. CDR3 length equals 16 residues. Per germline, CDR1 SGHNT and CDR2 YYREEE (reference sequence). The CDR3 spells CASSLELAGPRGEQFF. The CDR3 DNA reads as TGTGCCAGCAGCTTGGAACTAGCGGGGCCGCGTGGGGAGCAGTTCTTC. The whole variable domain, remainder taken from reference TRBV5-4 and TRBJ2-1, is ETGVTQSPTHLIKTRGQQVTLRCSSQSGHNTVSWYQQALGQGPQFIFQYYREEENGRGNFPPRFSGLQFPNYSSELNVNALELDDSALYLCASSLELAGPRGEQFFGPGTRLTVL.

The chain combines TRBV5-1 with TRBJ2-7, with 7 nucleotides matching TRBD2. The CDR3 totals 12 residues. Germline V gene lookup returns CDR1 SGHRS and CDR2 YFSETQ. J was trimmed by 7 bases and V by 5 bases; bases with no gene match: 6. The CDR3 DNA reads as TGCGCCAGCAGAGTGACGGGGGGTGAGCAGTACTTC. Translated, it gives CASRVTGGEQYF.

Notes on this clone: A much bigger clone sits one base away, suggesting this may be a read error. The sample has other DNA sequences that encode this CDR3 too. This chain joins TRBV6-5 and TRBJ1-6, with TRBD1 identical over 8 bases. This CDR3 contains 14 residues. Germline V gives CDR1 MNHEY, CDR2 SVGAGI. CDR3 in amino acids: CASSPRQGNSPLHF. The CDR3 coding sequence is TGTGCCAGCAGTCCAAGACAGGGGAATTCACCTCTCCACTTT.

V and J are TRBV11-2 and TRBJ1-1; D is uncertain. This CDR3 spans 13 amino acids. The germline V and J ends were trimmed by 5 bases and 1 base, with 8 bases remaining between them. Germline CDR1 reads SGHAT; CDR2 reads FQNNGV. The CDR3 loop reads CASSPGSNTEAFF. The CDR3 DNA follows: TGTGCCAGCAGCCCGGGTTCGAACACTGAAGCTTTCTTT.

CDR3 DNA: TGCGCCAGCAGCTTGGTGCCGGGGATGAACACTGAAGCTTTCTTT. Translation gives CASSLVPGMNTEAFF. The V and J genes are TRBV5-1 and TRBJ1-1, with no clear D. V lost 0 bases to trimming and J lost 0 bases, with 9 bases between them. CDR3 length equals 15 residues. CDR1 is SGHRS, CDR2 YFSETQ, per germline.

The rearrangement uses TRBV30 and TRBJ1-1; 7 bases fit TRBD1. V was clipped by 1 base and J by 4 bases; unmatched bases: 6. Germline-derived CDR1 and CDR2 are GTSNPN and SVGIG (reference sequence). This CDR3 spans 14 amino acids. The CDR3 bases are TGTGCCTGGAGTGCTACGCAGGGGGGCACTGAAGCTTTCTTT. Protein sequence: CAWSATQGGTEAFF.

The chain joins TRBV4-3 to TRBJ1-2, with 8 positions matching TRBD1. This CDR3 is 14 amino acids long. Looked up from germline, CDR1 is LGHNA and CDR2 is YSLEER. With V trimmed by 0 bases and J by 8 bases, 5 bases remained unmatched. CDR3 DNA: TGCGCCAGCAGCCAAGAAGGCAGGGGGCACGGCTACACCTTC. It is translated as CASSQEGRGHGYTF.

This clone is a singleton in its sample. The chain has TRBV7-8 and TRBJ2-5; 8 nucleotides line up with TRBD2. The CDR3 is made up of 15 amino acids. Germline CDR1 is SGHVS and CDR2 is FQNEAQ. The ends lost 1 base at V and 4 bases at J; junction bases unmatched: 5. DNA for the CDR3: TGTGCCAGCAGCTTAGGCGGGGGGAAGGGAGAGACCCAGTACTTC. It encodes CASSLGGGKGETQYF.

Only a few counts were recorded for this clone. The chain recombines TRBV28 with TRBJ1-5; TRBD1 aligns across 12 bases. The V and J ends lost 6 bases and 3 bases, in that order; junction bases with no gene match: 9. The CDR3 length is 17 residues. Germline CDR1 is MDHEN and CDR2 is SYDVKM. In DNA form, the CDR3 reads TGTGCCAGCAGCCCCGGGACAGGGGGCTGGGACAATCAGCCCCAGCATTTT. This codes for CASSPGTGGWDNQPQHF.

The chain joins TRBV9 to TRBJ2-2; the D gene is possibly TRBD2 (7 bases). Germline lookup yields CDR1 SGDLS and CDR2 YYNGEE. V lost 3 bases, J lost 4 bases, and 13 bases lay in between. The CDR3 has 15 amino acids. The CDR3 DNA reads as TGTGCCAGCAGCGAAGGGGGAGGGACCACCGGGGAGCTGTTTTTT. Amino acids: CASSEGGGTTGELFF. Based on the CDR3 plus reference TRBV9 and TRBJ2-2, the full variable domain is DSGVTQTPKHLITATGQRVTLRCSPRSGDLSVYWYQQSLDQGLQFLIQYYNGEERAKGNILERFSAQQFPDLHSELNLSSLELGDSALYFCASSEGGGTTGELFFGEGSRLTVL.

This clone was recorded a few times. The chain employs TRBV9 and TRBJ2-1; the match to TRBD2 covers 10 bases. CDR3 length: 15 amino acids. V shed 3 bases and J 5 bases; nucleotides not matched to a gene: 5. The germline gives CDR1 SGDLS, CDR2 YYNGEE. CDR3 amino acids: CASSDERGGHNEQFF. In DNA, the CDR3 is TGTGCCAGCAGCGACGAGCGGGGGGGGCACAATGAGCAGTTCTTC. Supplemented by reference TRBV9 and TRBJ2-1, the full variable domain reads DSGVTQTPKHLITATGQRVTLRCSPRSGDLSVYWYQQSLDQGLQFLIQYYNGEERAKGNILERFSAQQFPDLHSELNLSSLELGDSALYFCASSDERGGHNEQFFGPGTRLTVL.

This chain joins TRBV11-2 and TRBJ1-2; 7 bases agree with TRBD1. V trimming: 1 base; J trimming: 5 bases; junction bases outside the gene matches: 1. Germline loops: CDR1 SGHAT, CDR2 FQNNGV. The CDR3 has 13 amino acids. As DNA, the CDR3 is TGTGCCAGCAGCTTAGCACAGGGGTATGGCTACACCTTC. Its protein is CASSLAQGYGYTF. The complete variable domain, with remaining parts taken from reference TRBV11-2 and TRBJ1-2, reads EAGVAQSPRYKIIEKRQSVAFWCNPISGHATLYWYQQILGQGPKLLIQFQNNGVVDDSQLPKDRFSAERLKGVDSTLKIQPAKLEDSAVYLCASSLAQGYGYTFGSGTRLTVV.

This clone was recorded only once. This chain links TRBV24-1 with TRBJ1-4; D perhaps matches TRBD1 (5 bases). The germline CDR1 and CDR2 sequences are KGHDR and SFDVKD. The ends were cut back, 2 bases at V and 8 bases at J, with 14 bases in the middle. The CDR3 contains 15 residues. DNA for the CDR3: TGTGCCACCAGTGATTCCGCGGGGGGACGGGAAAAACTGTTTTTT. Amino acid sequence: CATSDSAGGREKLFF.

The chain carries TRBV20-1 and TRBJ1-1, with D possibly TRBD1 on 6 matching bases. The V end was cut by 3 bases, the J end by 4 bases, with 12 bases between. Looked up from germline, CDR1 is DFQATT and CDR2 is SNEGSKA (reference sequence). The CDR3 consists of 13 residues. The CDR3 sequence: CSASRQVGTEAFF. The DNA of the CDR3 is TGCAGTGCTAGTCGACAGGTTGGCACTGAAGCTTTCTTT.

The V call is TRBV6-1, the J call TRBJ1-5, with D maybe TRBD1 (6 bases). Trimming shortened V by 0 bases and J by 5 bases, and 11 bases separated the two germline ends. The germline gives CDR1 MNHNS, CDR2 SASEGT. This CDR3 is built from 15 residues. CDR3 bases: TGTGCCAGCAGTGAAGCGGGCGGGGGGCATCAGCCCCAGCATTTT. Its protein product is CASSEAGGGHQPQHF.

CDR3 residues: CASSGTAFSGANVLTF. CDR3 nucleotide sequence: TGTGCCAGCTCCGGGACAGCCTTCTCTGGGGCCAACGTCCTGACTTTC. The chain couples TRBV25-1 to TRBJ2-6, with 7 bases identical to TRBD1. V lost 8 bases to trimming and J lost 0 bases; unmatched junction nucleotides: 7. Germline CDR1 and CDR2: MGHDK and SYGVNS. The CDR3 is made up of 16 amino acids. Complete variable domain (other parts from reference TRBV25-1 and TRBJ2-6): EADIYQTPRYLVIGTGKKITLECSQTMGHDKMYWYQQDPGMELHLIHYSYGVNSTEKGDLSSESTVSRIRTEHFPLTLESARPSHTSQYLCASSGTAFSGANVLTFGAGSRLTVL.

This clone appeared a single time. This rearrangement joins TRBV28 to TRBJ1-1, with D unresolved. CDR1 and CDR2 from the germline V gene are MDHEN and SYDVKM. V was shortened by 5 bases and J by 0 bases, with 13 bases between the two germline ends. There are 15 residues in the CDR3. CDR3 sequence: CASSPSVVLNTEAFF. The CDR3 DNA reads TGTGCCAGCAGTCCCTCGGTAGTGCTGAACACTGAAGCTTTCTTT.

The chain carries TRBV6-5 and TRBJ1-2; TRBD1 aligns across 8 bases. V lost 7 bases, J lost 4 bases, and 8 bases stayed unmatched. The CDR3 length is 14 residues. CDR1 is MNHEY, CDR2 SVGAGI, per germline. The CDR3 DNA reads as TGTGCCAGCAACCGACAGGGGAAAGGCTATGGCTACACCTTC. Translated: CASNRQGKGYGYTF.

V is TRBV23-1 and J is TRBJ1-6; 9 bases map to TRBD1. TRBV23-1 is identified as an open reading frame with a role that is uncertain. The CDR3 contains 16 residues. The V segment lost 8 bases and the J segment 1 base; nucleotides outside the gene matches: 6. In nucleotides, the CDR3 is TGCGCCAGCCCTACCGGGACAGGGTCCTATAATTCACCCCTCCACTTT. Its protein product is CASPTGTGSYNSPLHF.

This clone appeared a few times. The J gene is TRBJ1-1, the V gene TRBV2, with 8 bases identical to TRBD1. The germline gives CDR1 SNHLY, CDR2 FYNNEI. This CDR3 comprises 16 residues. J lost 1 base, V lost 8 bases, and 12 bases had no gene match. CDR3 sequence reads: CASEPVGGTGNTEAFF. The CDR3 coding sequence is TGTGCCAGCGAGCCCGTAGGAGGGACAGGGAACACTGAAGCTTTCTTT.

The chain has TRBV6-4 and TRBJ2-3, with 8 bases identical to TRBD1. Germline CDR1 and CDR2: MRHNA and SNTAGT. CDR3 length: 16 residues. J was trimmed by 6 bases and V by 6 bases; bases with no gene match: 14. The CDR3: CASSRGDRGGADTQYF. As DNA, the CDR3 is TGTGCCAGCAGCCGAGGTGACAGGGGCGGAGCGGATACGCAGTATTTT.

V usage is TRBV5-1 and J usage is TRBJ2-3, with 15 bases matching TRBD2. J was trimmed by 4 bases and V by 4 bases; bases with no gene match: 4. The CDR3 runs to 16 residues. Germline V lookup: CDR1 SGHRS, CDR2 YFSETQ. The CDR3 nucleotides read TGCGCCAGCAGCCGGACTAGCGGGGGGGCCTCAGATACGCAGTATTTT. Translated: CASSRTSGGASDTQYF.

The chain couples TRBV28 to TRBJ1-4; 7 bases align to TRBD1. Germline-derived CDR1 and CDR2 are MDHEN and SYDVKM. CDR3 length equals 12 residues. Unmatched junction bases numbered 5, after V lost 8 bases and J lost 8 bases. The CDR3 nucleotides are TGTGCCAGCCGACAGGGCGGGGAAAAACTGTTTTTT. Residues: CASRQGGEKLFF.